Sequencing of this T cell receptor (beta chain) was carried out in a study of T cell changes during pregnancy in multiple sclerosis. Method: immunoSEQ multiplex PCR; TCRdb's copy keeps in-frame clones and lacks some. The sample yields around 100,000 clones, approximately 93% seen once. The sample in question was peripheral blood, obtained after pregnancy. The receptor was isolated from a female donor with multiple sclerosis, enrolled in a pregnancy study.

CDR3 residues: CASSWGQGLEGNEQFF. CDR3 bases: TGCGCCAGCAGCTGGGGACAGGGTTTGGAAGGCAATGAGCAGTTCTTC. The chain is built from TRBV5-1 and TRBJ2-1; TRBD1 matches 9 bases. Germline assignment: CDR1 SGHRS and CDR2 YFSETQ. J gave up 6 bases and V 3 bases, and 10 bases lay outside the gene matches. This CDR3 region has 16 residues.